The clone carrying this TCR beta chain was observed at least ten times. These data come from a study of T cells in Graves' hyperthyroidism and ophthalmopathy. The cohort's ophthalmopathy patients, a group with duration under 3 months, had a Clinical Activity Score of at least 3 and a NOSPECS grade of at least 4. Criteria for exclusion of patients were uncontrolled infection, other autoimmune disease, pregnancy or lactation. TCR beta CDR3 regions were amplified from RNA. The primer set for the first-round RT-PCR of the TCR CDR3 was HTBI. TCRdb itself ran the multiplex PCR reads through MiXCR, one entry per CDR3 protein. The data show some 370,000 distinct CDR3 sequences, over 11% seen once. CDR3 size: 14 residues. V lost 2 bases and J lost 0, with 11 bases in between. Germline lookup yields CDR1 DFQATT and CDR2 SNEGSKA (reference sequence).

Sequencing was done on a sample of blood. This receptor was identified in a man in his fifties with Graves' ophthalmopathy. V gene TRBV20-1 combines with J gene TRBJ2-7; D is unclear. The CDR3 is CSARNYADSYEQYF. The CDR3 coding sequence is TGCAGTGCTAGAAACTATGCTGACTCCTACGAGCAGTACTTC.